A single sample is the source of the 14 T cell receptor beta chains below, sequenced in a study of blood T cell repertoires in COVID-19. Profiled with immunoSEQ multiplex PCR; TCRdb holds only in-frame clones, not every one. The table shows 70,000 or so clones, with 76% occurring only once. Specimen: peripheral blood. The receptors derive from a man in his fifties or sixties with COVID-19, enrolled during active disease.

The V and J genes are TRBV5-1 and TRBJ2-3; TRBD1 matches 7 bases. J was trimmed by 0 bases and V by 2 bases; bases with no gene match: 3. Germline V gene data show CDR1 as SGHRS and CDR2 as YFSETQ. CDR3 length: 15 amino acids. The CDR3 region is CASSFYRGSTDTQYF. CDR3 coding DNA: TGCGCCAGCAGCTTCTACAGGGGAAGCACAGATACGCAGTATTTT.

The chain is built from TRBV6-6 and TRBJ2-3; the D gene is possibly TRBD2 (6 bases). The CDR3 has 14 residues. Germline values: CDR1 MNHNY, CDR2 SVGAGI (reference sequence). Trimming shortened V by 4 bases and J by 1 base, and 9 bases separated the two germline ends. This CDR3 is CASSFGSGTDTQYF. The CDR3 DNA reads TGTGCCAGCAGTTTCGGGAGTGGCACAGATACGCAGTATTTT.

The J gene is TRBJ2-3, the V gene TRBV12-2; TRBD2 was called by the table and not checked on the DNA. TRBV12-2 is marked as a pseudogene. The CDR3 consists of 16 residues. The CDR3 DNA sequence: TGTGCAAGTCGCTCCGATAGCGGGCCGAGCACAGATACGCAGTATTTT. Its protein product is CASRSDSGPSTDTQYF.

The CDR3 loop reads CAGSRQAKVNTEAFF. The CDR3 nucleotides read TGTGCCGGGTCCCGACAGGCTAAGGTGAACACTGAAGCTTTCTTT. The chain carries TRBV6-5 and TRBJ1-1, with D possibly matching TRBD1 (6 bases). Germline lookup yields CDR1 MNHEY and CDR2 SVGAGI. The CDR3 is 15 amino acids. Trimming left V 11 bases short and J 0 bases short, with 19 bases between.

Written as DNA, the CDR3 is TGTGCCAGTTCCTGGAGCGGGCAAGAGACCCAGTACTTC. Protein product: CASSWSGQETQYF. The chain joins TRBV9 to TRBJ2-5; weak D call: TRBD2 (6 bases). The V and J ends lost 8 bases and 2 bases respectively, with 13 bases between them. The CDR3 contains 13 residues. CDR1 is SGDLS and CDR2 is YYNGEE in the germline V gene.

The rearrangement uses TRBV28 and TRBJ2-5; 8 positions match TRBD2. The germline V gene encodes CDR1 MDHEN and CDR2 SYDVKM. The CDR3 extends over 17 amino acids. V trimming: 5 bases; J trimming: 5 bases; junction bases outside the gene matches: 16. The CDR3 DNA is TGTGCCAGCAGTGCATCGGCGGGGGGCCATCCCAGGGAGACCCAGTACTTC. This encodes CASSASAGGHPRETQYF.

The CDR3 protein is CASSYSTSLYSHEQFF. In nucleotides, the CDR3 is TGTGCCAGCAGTTACTCGACTAGCCTTTACTCCCATGAGCAGTTCTTC. This chain joins TRBV6-2 or TRBV6-3 and TRBJ2-1, with 7 positions matching TRBD2. J lost 8 bases, V lost 0 bases, and 10 bases had no gene match. This CDR3 has 16 amino acids. Germline values: CDR1 MNHEY, CDR2 SVGEGT.

This chain connects TRBV5-4 to TRBJ2-6; TRBD2 matches 8 bases. V shed 2 bases, J shed 6 bases, and the junction held 4 bases outside the gene matches. The CDR3 consists of 15 residues. Germline V gene sequence: CDR1 SGHNT, CDR2 YYREEE (reference sequence). The CDR3: CASSLAGVEANVLTF. The CDR3 DNA sequence: TGTGCCAGCAGCTTAGCGGGGGTAGAGGCCAACGTCCTGACTTTC. Full variable domain (missing parts from reference TRBV5-4 and TRBJ2-6): ETGVTQSPTHLIKTRGQQVTLRCSSQSGHNTVSWYQQALGQGPQFIFQYYREEENGRGNFPPRFSGLQFPNYSSELNVNALELDDSALYLCASSLAGVEANVLTFGAGSRLTVL.

CDR3 nucleotides: TGTGCCAGCAGGCGGGGTGGGACTGGGGCCAACGTCCTGACTTTC. Translated, it gives CASRRGGTGANVLTF. The chain uses TRBV7-3 and TRBJ2-6; D is perhaps TRBD2 (6 bases). This CDR3 contains 15 residues. Germline values: CDR1 SGHTA, CDR2 FQGTGA. Trimming left V 6 bases short and J 2 bases short, with 11 bases between. Combining the CDR3 with reference TRBV7-3 and TRBJ2-6 gives the whole variable domain GAGVSQTPSNKVTEKGKYVELRCDPISGHTALYWYRQSLGQGPEFLIYFQGTGAADDSGLPNDRFFAVRPEGSVSTLKIQRTERGDSAVYLCASRRGGTGANVLTFGAGSRLTVL.

The V call is TRBV19, the J call TRBJ2-1; 9 nucleotides match TRBD2. J was trimmed by 4 bases and V by 8 bases; bases with no gene match: 9. Germline lookup yields CDR1 LNHDA and CDR2 SQIVND (reference sequence). The CDR3 covers 15 residues. CDR3 coding DNA: TGTGCCAGTTCCTACACTAGCGGGCAGTACAATGAGCAGTTCTTC. Protein: CASSYTSGQYNEQFF.

V usage is TRBV11-2 and J usage is TRBJ1-3; D remains ambiguous. CDR3 length equals 15 residues. Germline loops: CDR1 SGHAT, CDR2 FQNNGV. V dropped 1 base and J dropped 4 bases, with 11 bases sitting between them. The CDR3 DNA follows: TGTGCCAGCAGCTTAGGGGAGTCTCCGGGAAACACCATATATTTT. It encodes CASSLGESPGNTIYF.

Written as DNA, the CDR3 is TGTGCCAGCTTCGGAGGAAATGGCTACACCTTC. Amino acid sequence: CASFGGNGYTF. This chain joins TRBV6-5 and TRBJ1-2; D gene ambiguous. The germline gives CDR1 MNHEY, CDR2 SVGAGI. The CDR3 spans 11 residues. The V end lost 8 bases, the J end lost 6 bases, and 10 bases lay between the germline ends.

The chain recombines TRBV2 with TRBJ2-3, with 9 bases fitting TRBD1. CDR1 SNHLY and CDR2 FYNNEI come from the germline V gene. This CDR3 is built from 13 residues. J lost 3 bases, V lost 8 bases, and 3 bases had no gene match. The CDR3 DNA is TGTGCCAGCTGGGACAGGGCTACAGATACGCAGTATTTT. It specifies CASWDRATDTQYF.

This chain joins TRBV7-2 and TRBJ2-1, with D maybe TRBD1 (5 bases). Germline V gene sequence: CDR1 SGHTA, CDR2 FQGNSA. The CDR3 has 15 amino acids. V dropped 3 bases and J dropped 0 bases, with 9 bases sitting between them. In DNA, the CDR3 is TGTGCCAGCAGCTTGGGGCCGAGCTCCTACAATGAGCAGTTCTTC. This gives the protein CASSLGPSSYNEQFF.